Listed below are T cell receptor beta chains from one sample, sequenced in a study of cytotoxic CD8 clonotypes in ibrutinib-treated CLL. The data were produced by immunoSEQ multiplex PCR, yet TCRdb's version contains in-frame clones alone and is incomplete. The data hold around 25,000 clones, with 69% observed a single time. Sequenced material: PBMCs, taken at disease progression, from a patient treated with ibrutinib. These receptors all stem from a human donor with chronic lymphocytic leukemia. The CDR3 runs from the conserved cysteine through the conserved F or W. D genes are given only for firm matches. The size of a clone is reported for some rows only, either as once, few or many, or as a class for expanded clones.

>few|TRBV5-1|-|TRBJ1-2
CASSLTSGGYYGYTF
TGCGCCAGCAGCTTAACTTCGGGTGGCTACTATGGCTACACCTTC
>-|TRBV27|-|TRBJ1-1
CASSLGILAEAFF
TGTGCCAGCAGTTTAGGGATACTGGCTGAAGCTTTCTTT
>once|TRBV12-5|-|TRBJ1-1
CASALEAEAFF
TGTGCTAGTGCCCTGGAGGCTGAAGCTTTCTTT
>few|TRBV5-1|-|TRBJ2-7
CASSLSSSYEQYF
TGCGCCAGCAGCTTAAGCAGCTCCTACGAGCAGTACTTC
>-|TRBV5-1|-|TRBJ2-7
CASNPGIGNHYEQYF
TGCGCCAGCAACCCAGGTATCGGTAACCACTACGAGCAGTACTTC
>-|TRBV2|TRBD1|TRBJ1-1
CASSTPKSGTARPWGTEAFF
TGTGCCAGCAGTACACCAAAGTCCGGGACAGCCCGTCCTTGGGGCACTGAAGCTTTCTTT
>few|TRBV5-8|-|TRBJ1-4
CASSLGDSATNEKLFF
TGTGCCAGCAGCTTGGGTGACAGCGCAACTAATGAAAAACTGTTTTTT
>-|TRBV11-1|-|TRBJ2-7
CASSAFSYEQYF
TGTGCCAGCAGCGCCTTCTCCTACGAGCAGTACTTC
>once|TRBV6-1|TRBD1|TRBJ1-5
CASTYGTGSNQPQHF
TGTGCCAGCACCTATGGGACAGGTAGCAATCAGCCCCAGCATTTT
>-|TRBV7-9|TRBD1|TRBJ1-3
CASSLTGTISGNTIYF
TGTGCCAGCAGCTTGACAGGGACCATCTCTGGAAACACCATATATTTT
>-|TRBV7-9|-|TRBJ1-5
CASSLVGVGGGQPQHF
TGTGCCAGCAGCTTAGTTGGTGTTGGGGGCGGGCAGCCCCAGCATTTT
>-|TRBV7-9|-|TRBJ2-5
CASSLDGGETQYF
TGTGCCAGCAGCTTAGATGGGGGTGAGACCCAGTACTTC